A few counts support the clone carrying this T cell receptor (beta chain). Its specificity is not known. The sample comes from a study of identical twins. The study, taken as a whole, reports: Conclusions came from cross-sectional statistical analysis, not from following the same donors.

TCRdb re-derived calls from the 5' RACE reads in MiXCR, one entry per CDR3 protein. The table lists 700,000 to 950,000 distinct CDR3 sequences, 9% to 15% of them singletons. V trimming: 3 bases; J trimming: 5 bases; junction bases outside the gene matches: 11. The germline gives CDR1 ENHRY, CDR2 SYGVKD. The CDR3 is 17 amino acids. This same sample was also part of a study on yellow fever vaccine responses in identical twins.

The sample comprised PBMCs. The clonotype was recovered from a woman between 18 and 29 years old in good health. The chain employs TRBV10-3 and TRBJ2-2; 8 bases map to TRBD2. The CDR3 here is CAISEFRGTRRTGELFF. Here the CDR3 DNA reads TGTGCCATCAGTGAATTCCGCGGGACTAGAAGGACCGGGGAGCTGTTTTTT.